This TCR beta chain is from a study of T cell responses to AZD1222 COVID-19 vaccine. The assay was immunoSEQ multiplex PCR, and TCRdb's table has in-frame clones only and misses some. The repertoire consists of 130,000 or so clones, with around 94% occurring once and the leading ten covering roughly 6.6%. The ends were cut back, 6 bases at V and 4 bases at J, with 28 bases in the middle. This CDR3 contains 19 residues. The rearrangement joins TRBV23-1 to TRBJ1-5, with a tentative D call TRBD1 (5 bases). TRBV23-1 qualifies as an ORF whose function is uncertain. This TCR was sampled from an adult in good health. Sample: peripheral blood, taken on day 0 of AZD1222 vaccination. Here the CDR3 reads CASSLLPGPLVGWNQPQHF. The DNA of the CDR3 is TGCGCCAGCAGCCTACTGCCGGGACCACTGGTTGGATGGAATCAGCCCCAGCATTTT.